The sequence of this T cell receptor beta chain was determined in a study of neoadjuvant nivolumab and ipilimumab in lung cancer. The assay was immunoSEQ multiplex PCR, and TCRdb's table has in-frame clones only and misses some. The sample carries some 26,000 clones, more than 75% recorded once. CDR3 size: 15 residues. In germline, CDR1 is SQVTM, CDR2 ANQGSEA. The V end lost 0 bases, the J end lost 4 bases, and 15 bases lay between the germline ends. This TCR was sampled from an adult with non-small cell lung cancer. The chain has TRBV29-1 and TRBJ1-1, with D unclear. This specimen consisted of tumor tissue, obtained after neoadjuvant nivolumab, alone or with ipilimumab, at or shortly before surgery. CDR3 bases: TGCAGCGTTGAAGAAGAATCACTAAGCGCCACTGAAGCTTTCTTT. Its translation: CSVEEESLSATEAFF.